The 14 T cell receptor beta chains reported below all come from one sample, sequenced in a study of blood T cell repertoires in COVID-19. Using immunoSEQ multiplex PCR, the repertoire was profiled, and TCRdb retains in-frame clones only, with some absent. The sample holds 340,000 or so clones, roughly 84% seen once. The sample comprised peripheral blood. The receptors here all came from a man aged 50 to 60 with active or convalescent COVID-19.

The chain carries TRBV18 and TRBJ1-4, with a weak D call TRBD1 (6 bases). Germline CDR1 reads KGHSH; CDR2 reads LQKENI. There are 14 residues in the CDR3. Trimming cost V 2 bases and J 4 bases, with 8 bases left between them. The CDR3 bases are TGTGCCAGCTCACCAGGACAGCATAATGAAAAACTGTTTTTT. It yields the protein CASSPGQHNEKLFF. Combining the CDR3 with reference TRBV18 and TRBJ1-4 gives the whole variable domain NAGVMQNPRHLVRRRGQEARLRCSPMKGHSHVYWYRQLPEEGLKFMVYLQKENIIDESGMPKERFSAEFPKEGPSILRIQQVVRGDSAAYFCASSPGQHNEKLFFGSGTQLSVL.

The V call is TRBV3-1 (or the pseudogene TRBV3-2), the J call TRBJ2-1; 10 nucleotides line up with TRBD2. This CDR3 has 18 residues. The trim removed 1 base at V and 6 bases at J, leaving 12 bases unmatched. Germline CDR1 and CDR2: LGHDT and YNNKEL (reference sequence). The CDR3 reads CASSQVIPAGGPGNEQFF. CDR3 in DNA: TGTGCCAGCAGCCAAGTTATCCCAGCGGGAGGGCCTGGCAATGAGCAGTTCTTC.

The V call is TRBV5-1, the J call TRBJ1-2, with D tentatively TRBD1 (6 bases). Germline CDR1 reads SGHRS; CDR2 reads YFSETQ. V lost 0 bases, J lost 9 bases, and 9 bases lay in between. The CDR3 consists of 12 residues. The CDR3 loop is CASSLDRDRYTF. The CDR3 nucleotides read TGCGCCAGCAGCTTGGACAGGGATCGCTACACCTTC. Based on the CDR3 plus reference TRBV5-1 and TRBJ1-2, the full variable domain is KAGVTQTPRYLIKTRGQQVTLSCSPISGHRSVSWYQQTPGQGLQFLFEYFSETQRNKGNFPGRFSGRQFSNSRSEMNVSTLELGDSALYLCASSLDRDRYTFGSGTRLTVV.

This sequence joins TRBV6-1 and TRBJ1-3, with TRBD1 matching 12 bases. The CDR3 is 17 amino acids. Germline trimming cut 2 bases from V and 0 bases from J; bases unmatched to any gene: 2. Germline V lookup: CDR1 MNHNS, CDR2 SASEGT. The CDR3 nucleotides are TGTGCCAGCAGTGAAATGGGACAGGGGGCCTCTGGAAACACCATATATTTT. This gives the protein CASSEMGQGASGNTIYF.

This clone was observed a handful of times. V is TRBV5-5 and J is TRBJ1-6; unclear D gene. The CDR3 has 13 amino acids. Trimming removed 1 base at V and 6 bases at J, with 5 bases between. Germline V lookup: CDR1 SGHKS, CDR2 YYEKEE (reference sequence). The CDR3 DNA follows: TGTGCCAGCAGCTTGATGCGTAATTCACCCCTCCACTTT. Its protein product is CASSLMRNSPLHF.

This sequence joins TRBV30 and TRBJ2-7; a weak D match, TRBD1 (5 bases). The CDR3 is 12 residues long. V was clipped by 2 bases and J by 2 bases, with 7 bases between them. Per the germline V gene, CDR1 is GTSNPN and CDR2 is SVGIG (reference sequence). The CDR3 coding sequence is TGTGCCTGGAGTCTAGGGGCCTACGAGCAGTACTTC. It yields the protein CAWSLGAYEQYF.

The rearrangement links TRBV9 to TRBJ2-1; 7 nucleotides match TRBD2. J lost 8 bases, V lost 0 bases, and 14 bases had no gene match. The CDR3 has 17 amino acids. In germline, CDR1 is SGDLS, CDR2 YYNGEE. The CDR3 sequence: CASSVEELGGSSDEQFF. The CDR3 region has the DNA TGTGCCAGCAGCGTAGAAGAACTGGGCGGGAGTTCAGATGAGCAGTTCTTC. The complete variable domain, with remaining parts taken from reference TRBV9 and TRBJ2-1, reads DSGVTQTPKHLITATGQRVTLRCSPRSGDLSVYWYQQSLDQGLQFLIQYYNGEERAKGNILERFSAQQFPDLHSELNLSSLELGDSALYFCASSVEELGGSSDEQFFGPGTRLTVL.

The V gene is TRBV11-2, the J gene TRBJ2-7, with a possible D match to TRBD1 (6 bases). V lost 2 bases to trimming and J lost 4 bases, with 21 bases between them. Germline V gives CDR1 SGHAT, CDR2 FQNNGV. The CDR3 is 17 residues long. This CDR3 is CASSLILNAGASYEQYF. CDR3 nucleotides: TGTGCCAGCAGCTTAATTCTTAATGCAGGGGCTAGTTACGAGCAGTACTTC. The variable domain in full, with the rest retrieved from reference TRBV11-2 and TRBJ2-7, is EAGVAQSPRYKIIEKRQSVAFWCNPISGHATLYWYQQILGQGPKLLIQFQNNGVVDDSQLPKDRFSAERLKGVDSTLKIQPAKLEDSAVYLCASSLILNAGASYEQYFGPGTRLTVT.

The rearrangement uses TRBV30 and TRBJ1-4; TRBD1 matches 7 bases. V dropped 6 bases and J dropped 1; count of bases not matched to a gene: 5. The CDR3 contains 14 residues. The V gene's germline CDR1 is GTSNPN and CDR2 SVGIG (reference sequence). DNA of the CDR3: TGTGCCTGTAGGGACAGTTTAACTAATGAAAAACTGTTTTTT. It encodes CACRDSLTNEKLFF.

The chain carries TRBV4-2 and TRBJ1-5; 8 nucleotides line up with TRBD1. CDR1 and CDR2 (germline): LGHNA, YNFKEQ. The CDR3 has 17 amino acids. Trimming took 0 bases from V and 5 from J; bases not matched to a gene: 9. This chain's CDR3 is CASSQEGRTGHHQPQHF. CDR3 DNA: TGTGCCAGCAGCCAAGAAGGCCGGACAGGGCACCATCAGCCCCAGCATTTT.

The chain is built from TRBV28 and TRBJ1-1; a weak D match, TRBD1 (5 bases). Germline V gene data show CDR1 as MDHEN and CDR2 as SYDVKM. The CDR3 totals 13 residues. The V gene lost 4 bases and the J gene lost 1 base, with 7 bases spanning the gap. CDR3 protein: CASSYQGNTEAFF. As DNA, the CDR3 is TGTGCCAGCAGTTACCAGGGGAACACTGAAGCTTTCTTT.

V gene TRBV19 combines with J gene TRBJ1-2; D is perhaps TRBD1 (5 bases). This CDR3 comprises 15 residues. The V and J ends lost 8 bases and 4 bases respectively, with 20 bases between them. CDR1 and CDR2 (germline): LNHDA, SQIVND (reference sequence). The CDR3 loop is CASGGGTVNSYGYTF. CDR3 DNA: TGTGCCAGTGGGGGAGGGACGGTTAATTCCTATGGCTACACCTTC.

This sequence joins TRBV28 and TRBJ2-3, with a possible D match to TRBD2 (6 bases). The germline CDR1 and CDR2 sequences are MDHEN and SYDVKM. This CDR3 is 14 amino acids long. Trimming stripped 7 bases from V and 7 bases from J, with 18 bases between. The CDR3 sequence is CASTQGLHDNTQYF. CDR3 in DNA: TGTGCCAGCACCCAGGGACTCCACGACAATACGCAGTATTTT.

The V gene is TRBV9, the J gene TRBJ2-7, with TRBD1 as a possible D gene (6 bases). The CDR3 extends over 17 amino acids. V lost 0 bases to trimming and J lost 3 bases, with 19 bases between them. The germline CDR1 and CDR2 sequences are SGDLS and YYNGEE. Written as DNA, the CDR3 is TGTGCCAGCAGCGTAGGAATAGGGAAGGGGGTTATCTACGAGCAGTACTTC. It translates to CASSVGIGKGVIYEQYF. Supplemented by reference TRBV9 and TRBJ2-7, the full variable domain reads DSGVTQTPKHLITATGQRVTLRCSPRSGDLSVYWYQQSLDQGLQFLIQYYNGEERAKGNILERFSAQQFPDLHSELNLSSLELGDSALYFCASSVGIGKGVIYEQYFGPGTRLTVT.